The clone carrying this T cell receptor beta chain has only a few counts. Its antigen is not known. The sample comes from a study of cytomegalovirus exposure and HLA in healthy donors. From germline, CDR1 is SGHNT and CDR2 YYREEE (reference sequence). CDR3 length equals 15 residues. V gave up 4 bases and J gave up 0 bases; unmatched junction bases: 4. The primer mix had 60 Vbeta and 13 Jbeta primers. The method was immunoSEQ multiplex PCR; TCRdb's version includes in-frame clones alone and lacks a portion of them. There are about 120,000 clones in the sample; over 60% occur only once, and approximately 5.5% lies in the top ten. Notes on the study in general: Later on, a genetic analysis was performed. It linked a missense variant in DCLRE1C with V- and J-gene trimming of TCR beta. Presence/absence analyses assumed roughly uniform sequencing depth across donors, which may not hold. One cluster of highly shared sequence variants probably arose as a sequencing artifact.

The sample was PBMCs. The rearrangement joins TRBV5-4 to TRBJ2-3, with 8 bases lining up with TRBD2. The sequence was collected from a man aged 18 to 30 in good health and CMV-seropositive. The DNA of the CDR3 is TGTGCCAGCAGCGGCGCTAGCGGGAGCACAGATACGCAGTATTTT. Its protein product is CASSGASGSTDTQYF.